The text below deals with one T cell receptor (beta chain). V lost 3 bases, J lost 5 bases, and 3 bases stayed unmatched. Germline assignment: CDR1 SGHDT and CDR2 YYEEEE. CDR3 length equals 13 residues. This specimen belongs to a study of technical replicates of blood from several donors. Clones were sequenced by immunoSEQ multiplex PCR, and TCRdb holds only the in-frame ones, with some missing. The table includes 60,000 to 90,000 clones, nearly 98% detected once. Sequencing used T cells isolated from PBMCs. This clonotype originated in a human donor in good health. J is TRBJ2-7 and V is TRBV5-6, with 9 bases identical to TRBD1. The CDR3 DNA sequence: TGTGCCAGCAGCTGGGACAGGGAGAACGAGCAGTACTTC. It yields the protein CASSWDRENEQYF. Together with reference TRBV5-6 and TRBJ2-7, the CDR3 gives the full variable domain: DAGVTQSPTHLIKTRGQQVTLRCSPKSGHDTVSWYQQALGQGPQFIFQYYEEEERQRGNFPDRFSGHQFPNYSSELNVNALLLGDSALYLCASSWDRENEQYFGPGTRLTVT.